The entry below gives a single TCR beta chain sequence along with its context. Seattle's cohort entered during active infection and was followed longitudinally. These data belong to a study of blood T cell repertoires in COVID-19. In the study overall: From T cells, B-cell-depleted T cells, or PBMCs came the material, which was cDNA or gDNA.

The length of the CDR3 is 15 residues. The J segment lost 1 base and the V segment lost 2 bases, leaving 3 bases of the junction unmatched. CDR1 and CDR2 from the germline V gene are SGHKS and YYEKEE (reference sequence). The table came from immunoSEQ multiplex PCR; TCRdb's copy has only in-frame clones and leaves some out. Of about 270,000 clones listed, 80% to 90% were seen once; the top ten hold 12%. The TCR sequence derives from a woman in her 30s with COVID-19, enrolled during active disease. The chain has TRBV5-5 and TRBJ2-3; TRBD2 matches at 8 bases. The sequenced material came from peripheral blood. The CDR3 loop reads CASSLAGARTDTQYF. The CDR3 DNA follows: TGTGCCAGCAGCTTAGCGGGGGCGCGCACAGATACGCAGTATTTT.